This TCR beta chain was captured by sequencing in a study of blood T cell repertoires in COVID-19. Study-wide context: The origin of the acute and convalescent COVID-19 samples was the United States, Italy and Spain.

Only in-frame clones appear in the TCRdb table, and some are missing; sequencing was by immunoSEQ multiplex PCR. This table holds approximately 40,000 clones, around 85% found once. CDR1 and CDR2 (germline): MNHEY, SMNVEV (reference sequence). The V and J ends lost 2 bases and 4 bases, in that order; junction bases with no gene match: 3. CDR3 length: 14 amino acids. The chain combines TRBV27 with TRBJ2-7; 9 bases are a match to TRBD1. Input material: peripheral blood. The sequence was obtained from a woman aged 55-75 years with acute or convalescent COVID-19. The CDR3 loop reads CASSLGTGRYEQYF. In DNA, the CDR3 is TGTGCCAGCAGTTTAGGGACAGGGCGATACGAGCAGTACTTC.